Below, 31 T cell receptor beta chains from the same sample are listed, as sequenced in a study of Graves' ophthalmopathy and Graves' hyperthyroidism. TCR beta CDR3 regions were amplified from RNA transcripts. HTBI primers served in a first-round RT-PCR, which a second-round multiplex PCR followed. TCRdb redid the calling of the multiplex PCR reads with MiXCR, one entry per CDR3 protein. The sample holds over a million distinct CDR3 sequences, 35% to 40% seen once. The sample consisted of peripheral blood or thyroid tissue (not recorded which). The receptors derive from an adult man with Graves' hyperthyroidism.

This clonotype was observed many times. The junction departs from the called germline gene at one end, perhaps through a read error. The chain has TRBV5-1 and TRBJ2-7, with 7 bases identical to TRBD1. The germline V gene has CDR1 SGHRS and CDR2 YFSETQ. The CDR3 length is 14 residues. CDR3 protein: CASSLAGTAYEQYF. For the CDR3, the DNA is TGTGCCAGCAGCTTGGCCGGGACAGCCTACGAGCAGTACTTC. Full variable domain (missing parts from reference TRBV5-1 and TRBJ2-7): KAGVTQTPRYLIKTRGQQVTLSCSPISGHRSVSWYQQTPGQGLQFLFEYFSETQRNKGNFPGRFSGRQFSNSRSEMNVSTLELGDSALYLCASSLAGTAYEQYFGPGTRLTVT.

This clonotype has a count of ten or more. The chain is built from TRBV9 and TRBJ1-1; no reliable D call. The CDR3 covers 15 residues. The V end lost 4 bases, the J end lost 1 base, and 14 bases lay between the germline ends. From germline, CDR1 is SGDLS and CDR2 YYNGEE. The CDR3 nucleotides read TGTGCCAGCAGCTACTCTCCAGAGCCGAACACTGAAGCTTTCTTT. Protein product: CASSYSPEPNTEAFF.

This clonotype was observed a few times. The chain recombines TRBV5-6 with TRBJ2-5, with a possible D match to TRBD2 (7 bases). Germline V gives CDR1 SGHDT, CDR2 YYEEEE. The CDR3 is 13 residues long. V dropped 0 bases and J dropped 10 bases, with 13 bases sitting between them. CDR3 sequence reads: CASSLGGGGFQYF. The CDR3 DNA reads as TGTGCCAGCAGCTTGGGTGGCGGGGGCTTCCAGTACTTC.

The rearrangement links TRBV10-3 to TRBJ2-3; D may correspond to TRBD1 or TRBD2 (5 bases each). The ends were cut back, 7 bases at V and 5 bases at J, with 19 bases in the middle. CDR3 length equals 15 residues. The germline CDR1 and CDR2 sequences are ENHRY and SYGVKD. The CDR3 region is CAINTRDLVGDTQYF. The CDR3 DNA reads TGTGCCATCAACACCCGGGACCTTGTTGGAGATACGCAGTATTTT.

A remark on this clonotype: A single base separates this from a much larger clone, so it may be a read error. The rearrangement uses TRBV29-1 and TRBJ1-1; D perhaps matches TRBD1 (6 bases). CDR1 is SQVTM, CDR2 ANQGSEA, per germline. The CDR3 totals 14 residues. The CDR3 nucleotides read TGCGGCGTCCCTGGGGACATCAAAGGTCCTGAAGCTTTCTTT. It codes for CGVPGDIKGPEAFF.

This clonotype was counted many times. J is TRBJ2-7 and V is TRBV29-1, with 10 positions matching TRBD2. The V gene end was trimmed by 4 bases and the J gene end by 5 bases; junction bases not matched to a gene: 8. The CDR3 is made up of 14 amino acids. In germline, CDR1 is SQVTM, CDR2 ANQGSEA. In nucleotides, the CDR3 is TGCAGCGTTGTACTACTAGCGGGACCCGACGAGCAGTACTTC. As protein: CSVVLLAGPDEQYF.

For this clonotype: A much more abundant neighbour one base away suggests this may be a read error. J is TRBJ2-7 and V is TRBV7-3; D tentatively reads TRBD1 or TRBD2 (5 bases each). Trimming pared 2 bases from V and 3 bases from J, leaving 17 bases between. CDR1 is SGHTA, CDR2 FQGTGA, per germline. This CDR3 has 16 residues. The CDR3 region has the DNA TGTGCCAGCAGCTTAGGAAGGCCGGGACGCAACTACGAGCAGTACTTC. This codes for CASSLGRPGRNYEQYF.

The chain couples TRBV3-1 to TRBJ1-6, with TRBD1 identical over 12 bases. Germline V CDR1 and CDR2: LGHDT, YNNKEL (reference sequence). This CDR3 has 17 residues. V dropped 4 bases and J dropped 7; count of bases not matched to a gene: 8. The CDR3 sequence: CASSPVGTGGGNSPLHF. CDR3 DNA: TGTGCCAGCAGCCCCGTGGGGACAGGGGGCGGAAATTCACCCCTCCACTTT.

The rearrangement links TRBV6-6 to TRBJ2-5; D is tentatively TRBD1 or TRBD2 (5 bases each). The CDR3 totals 15 residues. V was trimmed by 1 base and J by 5 bases, leaving 14 bases between them. The germline V gene encodes CDR1 MNHNY and CDR2 SVGAGI (reference sequence). For the CDR3, the DNA is TGTGCCAGCAGTTACTACCGGGGCTGGGGGGAGACCCAGTACTTC. It specifies CASSYYRGWGETQYF.

This clonotype was counted at least ten times. This chain uses TRBV7-9 with TRBJ1-4, with TRBD1 identical over 8 bases. CDR1 is SEHNR, CDR2 FQNEAQ, per germline (reference sequence). The CDR3 runs to 16 residues. V was clipped by 4 bases and J by 3 bases; unmatched bases: 7. The chain's CDR3 is CASSSTRQGSNEKLFF. The CDR3 DNA sequence: TGTGCCAGCAGCTCGACGCGACAGGGGTCTAATGAAAAACTGTTTTTT.

The CDR3 DNA follows: TGTGCCAGCCAGGACAGGGGGCTGGCGTCCTACGAGCAGTACTTC. As protein: CASQDRGLASYEQYF. The chain joins TRBV19 to TRBJ2-7; 11 bases map to TRBD1. In germline, CDR1 is LNHDA, CDR2 SQIVND (reference sequence). Unmatched junction bases numbered 8, after V lost 9 bases and J lost 1 base. The CDR3 totals 15 residues. Combining the CDR3 with reference TRBV19 and TRBJ2-7 gives the whole variable domain DGGITQSPKYLFRKEGQNVTLSCEQNLNHDAMYWYRQDPGQGLRLIYYSQIVNDFQKGDIAEGYSVSREKKESFPLTVTSAQKNPTAFYLCASQDRGLASYEQYFGPGTRLTVT.

This clonotype was recorded only once. The chain couples TRBV25-1 to TRBJ1-2, with D uncertain. The CDR3 covers 13 residues. Looked up from germline, CDR1 is MGHDK and CDR2 is SYGVNS. V lost 11 bases and J lost 2, with 15 bases in between. CDR3: CAWSVGINYGYTF. As DNA, the CDR3 is TGTGCCTGGAGTGTCGGGATAAACTATGGCTACACCTTC.

This clonotype was counted at least ten times. The rearrangement joins TRBV6-2 or TRBV6-3 to TRBJ2-7; D is unresolved. Germline CDR1 and CDR2: MNHEY and SVGEGT. V lost 4 bases and J 6 bases, leaving 10 bases between the germline ends. CDR3 length: 12 residues. This chain's CDR3 is CASSFRASEQYF. Written as DNA, the CDR3 is TGTGCCAGCAGTTTCCGGGCCAGCGAGCAGTACTTC.

Remarks on this clonotype: The conserved phenylalanine or tryptophan is not found at the CDR3 terminus, so this likely reflects a read error. The chain has TRBV7-9 and TRBJ2-7; D assignment may be TRBD1 or TRBD2 (6 bases each). The CDR3 contains 12 residues. Trimming removed 11 bases from V and 3 bases from J, with 14 bases in between. Germline lookup yields CDR1 SEHNR and CDR2 FQNEAQ (reference sequence). As DNA, the CDR3 is TGTGCCGGAAGCAGGGGAGGCTACGAGCAGTACCTC. Its protein is CAGSRGGYEQYL.

This clonotype was recorded at least ten times. The chain has TRBV6-5 and TRBJ1-2; weak D call: TRBD1 (5 bases). Germline CDR1 reads MNHEY; CDR2 reads SVGAGI. This CDR3 has 13 amino acids. V was clipped by 5 bases and J by 4 bases, with 11 bases between them. The CDR3 protein is CASSHGGTYGYTF. CDR3 DNA: TGTGCCAGCAGTCATGGGGGAACCTATGGCTACACCTTC.

CDR3 DNA sequence: TGCAGTGCTAGACTAGCGGGGGGATTGGGCACTGAAGCTTTCTTT. Protein: CSARLAGGLGTEAFF. The rearrangement joins TRBV20-1 to TRBJ1-1, with D possibly being TRBD1 (5 bases). The germline CDR1 and CDR2 sequences are DFQATT and SNEGSKA (reference sequence). Trimming shortened V by 2 bases and J by 4 bases, and 17 bases separated the two germline ends. The CDR3 loop spans 15 amino acids.

This clonotype has at least ten counts. The rearrangement joins TRBV20-1 to TRBJ1-3; maybe TRBD1 (5 bases). Germline CDR1 DFQATT, CDR2 SNEGSKA (reference sequence). V was pared by 6 bases and J by 4 bases, with 16 bases between. The CDR3 spans 14 residues. CDR3 nucleotide sequence: TGCAGTGCCCGGGACTATCAGGCGGGAAACACCATATATTTT. Translated, it gives CSARDYQAGNTIYF.

This clonotype was seen only a few times. J is TRBJ1-1 and V is TRBV12-3 or TRBV12-4, with 8 positions matching TRBD1. Losses at the gene ends were 5 bases for V and 4 bases for J; bases not matched to a gene: 9. CDR3 length: 15 amino acids. CDR3 sequence (DNA): TGTGCCAGCAGTCTCACGCCAACAGGGGGCACTGAAGCTTTCTTT. Protein product: CASSLTPTGGTEAFF.

A remark on this clonotype: Germline is not matched at one junction end, which may reflect a read error. The V call is TRBV15, the J call TRBJ1-1; possible D gene TRBD1, 5 bases. The CDR3 loop spans 14 amino acids. Germline loops: CDR1 LNHNV, CDR2 YYDKDF (reference sequence). The CDR3 DNA reads TGTGCCACCGGCAGGGTTCGGGGGAACACTGAAGCTTTCTTT. Amino acids: CATGRVRGNTEAFF.

The rearrangement uses TRBV19 and TRBJ2-7, with TRBD2 as a possible D gene (5 bases). V dropped 4 bases and J dropped 6 bases, with 13 bases sitting between them. Germline-derived CDR1 and CDR2 are LNHDA and SQIVND (reference sequence). The CDR3 has 13 amino acids. The CDR3 protein is CASSTVVRGEQYF. In DNA, the CDR3 is TGTGCCAGTAGTACAGTTGTCCGGGGCGAGCAGTACTTC.

The chain carries TRBV6-6 and TRBJ1-2; possible D gene TRBD1, 5 bases. This CDR3 contains 15 residues. V lost 6 bases to trimming and J lost 1 base, with 15 bases between them. Germline V CDR1 and CDR2: MNHNY, SVGAGI (reference sequence). This CDR3 is CASRTRQTGNYGYTF. CDR3 bases: TGTGCCAGCAGAACTAGACAGACCGGTAACTATGGCTACACCTTC.

This clonotype was observed a few times. This chain connects TRBV19 to TRBJ2-2; 9 bases are a match to TRBD1. The CDR3 is 15 amino acids. J lost 6 bases, V lost 4 bases, and 6 bases had no gene match. The germline V gene encodes CDR1 LNHDA and CDR2 SQIVND (reference sequence). The CDR3 sequence: CASSTGTGLPGELFF. CDR3 DNA: TGTGCCAGTAGTACGGGGACAGGGCTTCCCGGGGAGCTGTTTTTT.

This clonotype was seen many times. The gene calls are TRBV29-1 and TRBJ2-7; 11 nucleotides match TRBD2. The CDR3 spans 15 residues. V lost 4 bases, J lost 7 bases, and 12 bases stayed unmatched. The germline V gene has CDR1 SQVTM and CDR2 ANQGSEA. Written as DNA, the CDR3 is TGCAGCGTTGCACTGCGTTTAGCGGGGGGGCGAGAGCAGTACTTC. It specifies CSVALRLAGGREQYF.

V gene TRBV2 combines with J gene TRBJ1-5, with D perhaps TRBD1 (5 bases). The germline V and J ends were trimmed by 9 bases and 6 bases, with 21 bases remaining between them. The CDR3 totals 15 residues. Germline values: CDR1 SNHLY, CDR2 FYNNEI. This CDR3 reads CASSYRDGETQPQHF. CDR3 nucleotides: TGTGCCAGTAGCTACCGGGACGGAGAGACTCAGCCCCAGCATTTT.

Remarks on this clonotype: The junction departs from the called germline gene at one end, perhaps through a read error. This chain connects TRBV2 to TRBJ2-7; TRBD1 matches 8 bases. CDR1 is SNHLY, CDR2 FYNNEI, per germline. This CDR3 has 13 amino acids. The CDR3 DNA reads as TGTGCCAGCAGTGGTGGACAGGGTAACGAGCGGTACTTC. It codes for CASSGGQGNERYF.

The chain joins TRBV9 to TRBJ2-7; 8 bases are a match to TRBD2. CDR3 size: 14 residues. Germline V gives CDR1 SGDLS, CDR2 YYNGEE. Trimming cost V 3 bases and J 2 bases; bases outside gene matches: 4. The CDR3 is CASSDGSGTYEQYF. The CDR3 region has the DNA TGTGCCAGCAGCGATGGTAGCGGGACCTACGAGCAGTACTTC.

The V call is TRBV5-1, the J call TRBJ2-5; D possibly corresponds to TRBD2 (5 bases). The CDR3 has 15 amino acids. Between the trimmed V and J ends, which lost 2 bases and 2 bases, there was a span of 13 bases. The germline V gene encodes CDR1 SGHRS and CDR2 YFSETQ. The chain's CDR3 is CASSFRASTQETQYF. CDR3 DNA: TGCGCCAGCAGCTTCCGGGCTAGCACTCAAGAGACCCAGTACTTC.

The genes are TRBV10-3 and TRBJ2-5; 12 nucleotides line up with TRBD2. CDR1 and CDR2 from the germline V gene are ENHRY and SYGVKD. Trimming cost V 10 bases and J 5 bases; bases outside gene matches: 14. CDR3 length: 16 residues. CDR3 loop: CASSPLRLAGEETQYF. The CDR3 DNA follows: TGTGCCAGCAGCCCACTCCGACTAGCGGGAGAGGAGACCCAGTACTTC.

V and J are TRBV29-1 and TRBJ2-2; the match to TRBD1 covers 9 bases. Trimming took 3 bases from V and 6 from J; bases not matched to a gene: 8. Germline V CDR1 and CDR2: SQVTM, ANQGSEA. This CDR3 comprises 15 residues. The CDR3 loop reads CSVELLDRGAGELFF. Written as DNA, the CDR3 is TGCAGCGTTGAGCTTCTGGACAGGGGCGCCGGGGAGCTGTTTTTT.

This clonotype appeared a few times. The chain has TRBV10-3 and TRBJ1-1; possible D gene TRBD1, 5 bases. Trimming removed 6 bases from V and 4 bases from J, with 9 bases in between. CDR1 and CDR2 (germline): ENHRY, SYGVKD. The CDR3 runs to 12 residues. CDR3 amino acids: CAIRGDFTEAFF. CDR3 coding DNA: TGTGCCATCAGGGGGGATTTCACTGAAGCTTTCTTT.

This clonotype was seen many times. This chain connects TRBV7-6 to TRBJ2-7; tentative D call: TRBD1 (5 bases). Trimming took off 1 base at V and 5 bases at J, with 15 bases between the two ends. This CDR3 is built from 15 residues. CDR1 is SGHVS and CDR2 is FNYEAQ in the germline V gene. The DNA for the CDR3 is TGTGCCAGCAGCTTAGGGTCCAGGGCTACGGACGAGCAGTACTTC. Amino acid sequence: CASSLGSRATDEQYF.